Listed below are T cell receptor beta chains from one sample, sequenced in a study of blood T cell repertoires in COVID-19. Sequenced by immunoSEQ multiplex PCR; TCRdb stores in-frame clones only, minus some. The table records 90,000 to 110,000 clones, approximately 87% of them present only once. The sample consisted of peripheral blood. The receptor set was obtained from an older woman with acute or convalescent COVID-19. Each CDR3 is given with its conserved first and last residue. Fields, in order: CDR3 length, J gene, V gene, clone size, D gene, CDR3 protein, CDR3 DNA. The D gene is left open where the match is weak. A clone size is listed for some rows: how often the clone was seen (once, few, many), or a class if it is expanded.

cdr3_length: 14; j_call: TRBJ2-1; v_call: TRBV5-1; clone_size: -; d_call: -; cdr3_aa: CASSEQGPYNEQFF; cdr3_nt: TGCGCCAGCAGCGAACAGGGACCCTACAATGAGCAGTTCTTC
cdr3_length: 16; j_call: TRBJ2-2; v_call: TRBV5-4; clone_size: -; d_call: TRBD2; cdr3_aa: CASSLRTSGSSGELFF; cdr3_nt: TGTGCCAGCAGCTTGAGAACAAGCGGGAGTTCCGGGGAGCTGTTTTTT
cdr3_length: 16; j_call: TRBJ1-6; v_call: TRBV27; clone_size: few; d_call: TRBD1; cdr3_aa: CASKPGTASYNSPLHF; cdr3_nt: TGTGCCAGTAAGCCTGGGACAGCCTCCTATAATTCACCCCTCCACTTT
cdr3_length: 14; j_call: TRBJ2-3; v_call: TRBV28; clone_size: -; d_call: TRBD2; cdr3_aa: CASSFSGGTDTQYF; cdr3_nt: TGTGCCAGCAGTTTTTCGGGGGGGACAGATACGCAGTATTTT
cdr3_length: 15; j_call: TRBJ1-1; v_call: TRBV5-1; clone_size: -; d_call: -; cdr3_aa: CASSLRTAGNTEAFF; cdr3_nt: TGCGCCAGCAGCTTGCGAACCGCGGGGAACACTGAAGCTTTCTTT
cdr3_length: 13; j_call: TRBJ1-5; v_call: TRBV5-1; clone_size: -; d_call: TRBD1; cdr3_aa: CASSLEQGQPQHF; cdr3_nt: TGCGCCAGCAGCTTGGAACAGGGGCAGCCCCAGCATTTT
cdr3_length: 13; j_call: TRBJ2-7; v_call: TRBV6-5; clone_size: once; d_call: -; cdr3_aa: CATTEGASLEQYF; cdr3_nt: TGTGCCACCACCGAGGGTGCCTCCCTCGAGCAGTACTTC
cdr3_length: 14; j_call: TRBJ1-1; v_call: TRBV27; clone_size: -; d_call: -; cdr3_aa: CASSAAGANTEAFF; cdr3_nt: TGTGCCAGCAGTGCAGCAGGGGCGAACACTGAAGCTTTCTTT
cdr3_length: 13; j_call: TRBJ1-5; v_call: TRBV15; clone_size: -; d_call: -; cdr3_aa: CATRTLPGQPQHF; cdr3_nt: TGTGCCACCAGGACCCTCCCGGGGCAGCCCCAGCATTTT
cdr3_length: 12; j_call: TRBJ1-1; v_call: TRBV28; clone_size: -; d_call: TRBD1; cdr3_aa: CASRGQGERAFF; cdr3_nt: TGTGCCAGCAGGGGACAGGGAGAGAGAGCTTTCTTT
cdr3_length: 16; j_call: TRBJ2-1; v_call: TRBV5-1; clone_size: -; d_call: TRBD2; cdr3_aa: CASSLGSSGGYNEQFF; cdr3_nt: TGCGCCAGCAGCTTGGGGTCTAGCGGAGGATACAATGAGCAGTTCTTC
cdr3_length: 15; j_call: TRBJ1-2; v_call: TRBV11-2; clone_size: few; d_call: TRBD1; cdr3_aa: CASSLSSQGVGGYTF; cdr3_nt: TGTGCCAGCAGCTTAAGCTCGCAGGGGGTAGGTGGCTACACCTTC
cdr3_length: 17; j_call: TRBJ1-4; v_call: TRBV5-3; clone_size: -; d_call: -; cdr3_aa: CARSYRDLTRPNEKLFF; cdr3_nt: TGTGCCAGAAGCTACCGGGATCTAACGAGACCTAATGAAAAACTGTTTTTT
cdr3_length: 14; j_call: TRBJ2-7; v_call: TRBV27; clone_size: once; d_call: TRBD1; cdr3_aa: CASRRDRDAYEQYF; cdr3_nt: TGTGCCAGCCGCCGGGACAGGGACGCCTACGAGCAGTACTTC
cdr3_length: 16; j_call: TRBJ2-3; v_call: TRBV2; clone_size: -; d_call: TRBD1; cdr3_aa: CASSEAGRGRTDTQYF; cdr3_nt: TGTGCCAGCAGTGAAGCTGGCAGGGGGCGTACAGATACGCAGTATTTT
cdr3_length: 16; j_call: TRBJ2-1; v_call: TRBV5-1; clone_size: few; d_call: TRBD2; cdr3_aa: CASSLDLAGALTEQFF; cdr3_nt: TGCGCCAGCAGCTTGGACCTAGCGGGAGCGTTAACTGAGCAGTTCTTC
cdr3_length: 15; j_call: TRBJ1-2; v_call: TRBV6-1; clone_size: -; d_call: -; cdr3_aa: CASSEFRSPNYGYTF; cdr3_nt: TGTGCCAGCAGTGAATTCCGGTCACCTAACTATGGCTACACCTTC
cdr3_length: 12; j_call: TRBJ1-6; v_call: TRBV30; clone_size: few; d_call: -; cdr3_aa: CAWMSLNSPLHF; cdr3_nt: TGTGCCTGGATGTCGCTAAATTCACCCCTCCACTTT
cdr3_length: 14; j_call: TRBJ1-4; v_call: TRBV6-5; clone_size: -; d_call: TRBD1; cdr3_aa: CATSGGRTNEKLFF; cdr3_nt: TGTGCCACTTCAGGGGGCAGAACTAATGAAAAACTGTTTTTT
cdr3_length: 14; j_call: TRBJ1-1; v_call: TRBV19; clone_size: -; d_call: -; cdr3_aa: CASSIRRENTEAFF; cdr3_nt: TGTGCCAGTAGTATCCGGAGAGAGAACACTGAAGCTTTCTTT
cdr3_length: 14; j_call: TRBJ1-1; v_call: TRBV5-1; clone_size: -; d_call: TRBD1; cdr3_aa: CASRPQGAGTEAFF; cdr3_nt: TGCGCCAGCAGACCCCAGGGGGCTGGGACTGAAGCTTTCTTT
cdr3_length: 11; j_call: TRBJ1-1; v_call: TRBV30; clone_size: once; d_call: -; cdr3_aa: CACQMNTEAFF; cdr3_nt: TGTGCGTGTCAGATGAACACTGAAGCTTTCTTT
cdr3_length: 15; j_call: TRBJ2-1; v_call: TRBV11-3; clone_size: few; d_call: -; cdr3_aa: CASSFRGGQYNEQFF; cdr3_nt: TGTGCCAGCAGCTTTAGGGGGGGGCAGTACAATGAGCAGTTCTTC
cdr3_length: 13; j_call: TRBJ1-1; v_call: TRBV3-1/TRBV3-2; clone_size: -; d_call: -; cdr3_aa: CASSPRLQGEAFF; cdr3_nt: TGTGCCAGCAGCCCCCGCCTCCAGGGTGAAGCTTTCTTT
cdr3_length: 12; j_call: TRBJ1-4; v_call: TRBV6-5; clone_size: -; d_call: -; cdr3_aa: CAIQGTNEKLFF; cdr3_nt: TGTGCCATACAGGGAACGAATGAAAAACTGTTTTTT